This T cell receptor (beta chain) was captured in a study of early T cells in non-severe SARS-CoV-2 infection. Study in general: Alpha and beta chains were unpaired, from unsorted whole-blood bulk RNA.

The CDR3 loop spans 13 amino acids. Germline values: CDR1 WNHNN, CDR2 SYGVQD (reference sequence). V was clipped by 3 bases and J by 7 bases, with 10 bases between them. Unique molecular identifiers were affixed to single, distinct cDNA molecules. TCRdb reprocessed the 5' RACE reads with MiXCR, giving one entry per CDR3 protein. The data contain 45,000 to 55,000 distinct CDR3 sequences, around 13% of them singletons. The sample comprised whole blood. The sequence derives from an adult who was a healthcare worker with PCR-confirmed SARS-CoV-2 infection or an uninfected control (not recorded which). V and J are TRBV10-1 and TRBJ2-1, with D uncertain. The CDR3 loop is CASSDSASNEQFF. CDR3 DNA: TGCGCCAGCAGTGACTCGGCCTCGAATGAGCAGTTCTTC.